Listed below are T cell receptor beta chains from one sample, sequenced in a study of T cell responses to AZD1222 COVID-19 vaccine. The data were produced by immunoSEQ multiplex PCR, yet TCRdb's version contains in-frame clones alone and is incomplete. The sample comprises approximately 90,000 clones, approximately 91% of which are singletons, and around 6.9% rests with the top ten. The source material was peripheral blood, sampled on day 0 of AZD1222 vaccination. The receptors derive from an adult in good health. Each CDR3 is given with its conserved first and last residue. The D gene is left open where the match is weak. Where a row states a size, it is once, few, many or the class of an expanded clone; other rows omit it.

cdr3_length,clone_size,d_call,v_call,j_call,cdr3_aa,cdr3_nt
14,.,.,TRBV29-1,TRBJ1-2,CSVVWGTVNYGYTF,TGCAGCGTTGTGTGGGGAACAGTTAACTATGGCTACACCTTC
14,.,.,TRBV2,TRBJ1-2,CASSYDTGLYGYTF,TGTGCCAGCAGTTACGATACAGGGTTATATGGCTACACCTTC
14,.,.,TRBV3-1/TRBV3-2,TRBJ1-5,CASSLSRTNQPQHF,TGTGCCAGCAGCCTGTCTAGGACTAATCAGCCCCAGCATTTT
14,.,TRBD2,TRBV2,TRBJ2-5,CATQPGGMEETQYF,TGTGCCACCCAACCGGGAGGGATGGAGGAGACCCAGTACTTC
15,.,.,TRBV6-6,TRBJ1-2,CASSSTSGPEGGYTF,TGTGCCAGCAGTTCCACTTCGGGCCCGGAGGGAGGCTACACCTTC
14,.,.,TRBV7-3,TRBJ1-3,CASSLSGQGNTIYF,TGTGCCAGCAGCTTAAGTGGACAGGGAAACACCATATATTTT
12,.,.,TRBV12-3/TRBV12-4,TRBJ2-1,CASSYGYNEQFF,TGTGCCAGCAGCTATGGCTACAATGAGCAGTTCTTC
15,.,TRBD1,TRBV2,TRBJ2-3,CASRSGQGRTDTQYF,TGTGCCAGCCGATCCGGACAGGGGCGAACAGATACGCAGTATTTT
13,.,.,TRBV12-3/TRBV12-4,TRBJ1-6,CASSPTPGGPLHF,TGTGCCAGCAGCCCCACCCCGGGCGGACCCCTCCACTTT
14,once,TRBD1,TRBV19,TRBJ1-2,CASSYRQGANGYTF,TGTGCCAGTAGTTACCGGCAGGGGGCGAATGGCTACACCTTC
15,few,.,TRBV28,TRBJ1-6,CASRRGGSYNSPLHF,TGTGCCAGCAGACGGGGTGGCTCCTATAATTCACCCCTCCACTTT
13,.,.,TRBV12-3/TRBV12-4,TRBJ1-5,CASRLQGHGSQHF,TGTGCCAGCAGGTTACAGGGTCACGGATCCCAGCATTTT
19,few,TRBD1,TRBV5-1,TRBJ2-7,CASSFPVGTGGDWSYEQYF,TGCGCCAGCAGCTTTCCCGTCGGGACAGGGGGCGATTGGTCCTACGAGCAGTACTTC
15,.,TRBD2,TRBV20-1,TRBJ2-2,CSASTGTMNTGELFF,TGCAGTGCTAGTACCGGGACTATGAACACCGGGGAGCTGTTTTTT
15,.,.,TRBV7-2,TRBJ1-1,CASRPRGGRNTEAFF,TGTGCCAGCAGGCCACGGGGGGGAAGGAACACTGAAGCTTTCTTT
15,.,.,TRBV5-1,TRBJ1-2,CASSLSGTAADGYTF,TGCGCCAGCAGCTTGTCAGGAACGGCGGCGGATGGCTACACCTTC
16,.,.,TRBV7-9,TRBJ1-2,CASSHNVRGPNYGYTF,TGTGCCAGCAGCCACAACGTCAGGGGACCCAACTATGGCTACACCTTC
18,.,.,TRBV6-4,TRBJ2-1,CASSDGFGSTYSYNEQFF,TGTGCCAGCAGTGACGGTTTTGGCAGTACGTACTCCTACAATGAGCAGTTCTTC
16,once,TRBD2,TRBV5-1,TRBJ2-3,CASSEKTSPSTDTQYF,TGCGCCAGCAGCGAAAAGACTAGCCCTAGCACAGATACGCAGTATTTT
15,.,.,TRBV7-9,TRBJ1-6,CASSLIRMGNSPLHF,TGTGCCAGCAGCTTAATCCGGATGGGTAATTCACCCCTCCACTTT
18,.,.,TRBV7-5,TRBJ2-2,CARSLALWDRTRRGELFF,TGTGCCAGAAGCTTAGCGCTCTGGGACAGGACACGCAGGGGGGAGCTGTTTTTT
14,few,.,TRBV6-4,TRBJ2-2,CASSDSGGAGELFF,TGTGCCAGCAGTGACTCTGGTGGGGCCGGGGAGCTGTTTTTT
16,.,.,TRBV19,TRBJ1-6,CASSTSPGDVGSPLHF,TGTGCCAGTAGTACATCCCCCGGGGATGTAGGTTCACCCCTCCACTTT
16,.,TRBD1,TRBV4-2,TRBJ1-2,CASSQDHGQGGYGYTF,TGTGCCAGCAGCCAAGATCACGGACAGGGCGGCTATGGCTACACCTTC
14,.,.,TRBV6-5,TRBJ1-2,CASSYRPDHYGYTF,TGTGCCAGCAGTTACCGGCCCGATCACTATGGCTACACCTTC
15,.,.,TRBV5-1,TRBJ2-7,CASSLGGARVHEQYF,TGCGCCAGCAGCTTGGGGGGGGCGCGGGTCCACGAGCAGTACTTC
16,.,.,TRBV19,TRBJ2-3,CASSMTSGGLTDTQYF,TGTGCCAGTAGTATGACATCCGGGGGGCTCACAGATACGCAGTATTTT
15,.,.,TRBV14,TRBJ1-6,CASSQRSPGTSPLHF,TGTGCCAGCAGCCAAAGGTCCCCAGGGACTTCACCCCTCCACTTT
15,few,TRBD1,TRBV7-8,TRBJ1-4,CASSLRGPSNEKLFF,TGTGCCAGCAGCTTGAGGGGGCCGTCTAATGAAAAACTGTTTTTT
14,.,.,TRBV20-1,TRBJ1-6,CSASVGGRDSPLHF,TGCAGTGCTAGTGTGGGAGGGCGGGATTCACCCCTCCACTTT
13,.,.,TRBV6-5,TRBJ2-7,CASGTSPRYEQYF,TGTGCCAGCGGAACTTCCCCGAGGTACGAGCAGTACTTC
15,.,.,TRBV29-1,TRBJ1-2,CSVPSWAGVVYGYTF,TGCAGCGTCCCCTCCTGGGCAGGGGTCGTTTATGGCTACACCTTC
13,.,.,TRBV5-1,TRBJ2-1,CASSLDPSNEQFF,TGCGCCAGCAGCTTGGACCCAAGCAATGAGCAGTTCTTC
16,.,TRBD2,TRBV5-1,TRBJ2-1,CASSTGLAGVYNEQFF,TGCGCCAGCAGCACGGGACTAGCGGGGGTATACAATGAGCAGTTCTTC
15,.,.,TRBV11-1,TRBJ2-3,CASSLGTGRGDTQYF,TGTGCCAGCAGCTTAGGTACAGGGCGCGGAGATACGCAGTATTTT
12,.,.,TRBV5-1,TRBJ1-2,CASTLQGYGYTF,TGCGCCAGCACACTTCAGGGGTATGGCTACACCTTC
15,.,TRBD1,TRBV19,TRBJ1-4,CASSYEGGGFAKLFF,TGTGCCAGTAGTTACGAAGGGGGCGGCTTCGCGAAACTGTTTTTT
14,.,.,TRBV4-3,TRBJ2-2,CASSQDARPAFLFF,TGCGCCAGCAGCCAAGATGCCCGGCCAGCATTTCTGTTTTTT
12,once,.,TRBV27,TRBJ2-7,CASSSIGGEQYF,TGTGCCAGCAGTAGCATCGGGGGCGAGCAGTACTTC
15,.,TRBD1,TRBV2,TRBJ2-7,CASTPGRAGGYEQYF,TGTGCCAGCACCCCCGGGCGAGCAGGGGGCTACGAGCAGTACTTC
12,.,.,TRBV9,TRBJ2-1,CASSVGYNEQFF,TGTGCCAGCAGCGTAGGCTACAATGAGCAGTTCTTC
15,.,.,TRBV27,TRBJ1-2,CASSLYGGGWDGYTF,TGTGCCAGCAGTTTATACGGGGGTGGATGGGATGGCTACACCTTC
14,.,.,TRBV2,TRBJ2-7,CASSASRREDEQYF,TGTGCCAGCAGTGCGTCCCGGCGAGAGGACGAGCAGTACTTC